This TCR beta chain was recovered during a study of blood T cell repertoires in COVID-19. Using immunoSEQ multiplex PCR, the repertoire was profiled, and TCRdb retains in-frame clones only, with some absent. The sample includes approximately 250,000 clones, approximately 86% seen only once; the top ten take about 4%. The V end was cut by 5 bases, the J end by 3 bases, with 11 bases between. In germline, CDR1 is LGHNT, CDR2 FRNRAP. The CDR3 is made up of 14 amino acids. V and J are TRBV12-5 and TRBJ1-3, with D perhaps matching TRBD1 (6 bases). The TCR sequence derives from a man aged 18 to 35 with active or convalescent COVID-19. Sequencing was carried out using peripheral blood. CDR3 DNA: TGTGCTAGTGGTACCGGACAGAGTGGAAACACCATATATTTT. Translating it yields CASGTGQSGNTIYF.